Sequencing of this T cell receptor beta chain was carried out in a study of blood T cell repertoires in COVID-19. In the study overall: In each case, the material was cDNA or gDNA derived from T cells, B-cell-depleted T cells, or PBMCs.

Some clones are missing from TCRdb's copy, which holds only in-frame ones; the method was immunoSEQ multiplex PCR. The sample contains over 200,000 clones, just over 85% of which appear only once. Trimming took 7 bases from V and 7 from J; bases not matched to a gene: 9. Per the germline V gene, CDR1 is MNHEY and CDR2 is SVGAGI. CDR3 length: 14 residues. Recruitment covered under 25 US areas and drew participants whose ages spanned roughly 18 to 89 years. The receptor was derived from a man younger than 35 who had recovered from COVID-19. This chain uses TRBV6-5 with TRBJ1-5; 8 nucleotides agree with TRBD1. Sequenced: PBMCs or T cells enriched from blood (not recorded which). CDR3 amino acids: CASIFGQGWQPQHF. In nucleotides, the CDR3 is TGTGCCAGCATTTTTGGACAGGGTTGGCAGCCCCAGCATTTT.